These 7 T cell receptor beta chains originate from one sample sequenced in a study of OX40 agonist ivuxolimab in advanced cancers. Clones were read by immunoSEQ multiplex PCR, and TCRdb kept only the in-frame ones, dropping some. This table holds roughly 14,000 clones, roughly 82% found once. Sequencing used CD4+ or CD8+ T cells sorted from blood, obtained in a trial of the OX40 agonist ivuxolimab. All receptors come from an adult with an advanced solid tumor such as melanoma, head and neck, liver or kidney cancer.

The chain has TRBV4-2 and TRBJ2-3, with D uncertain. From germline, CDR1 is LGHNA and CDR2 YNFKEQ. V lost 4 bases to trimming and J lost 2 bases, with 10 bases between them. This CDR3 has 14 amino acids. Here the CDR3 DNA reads TGTGCCAGCAGCCCTCGGACCTTCACAGATACGCAGTATTTT. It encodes CASSPRTFTDTQYF.

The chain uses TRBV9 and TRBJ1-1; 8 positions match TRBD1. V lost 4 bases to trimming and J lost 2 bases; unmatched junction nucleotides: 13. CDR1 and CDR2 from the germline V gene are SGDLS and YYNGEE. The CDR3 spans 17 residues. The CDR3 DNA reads TGTGCCAGCAGCCTCTCGACAGGGGTTGAGGTCAACACTGAAGCTTTCTTT. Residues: CASSLSTGVEVNTEAFF.

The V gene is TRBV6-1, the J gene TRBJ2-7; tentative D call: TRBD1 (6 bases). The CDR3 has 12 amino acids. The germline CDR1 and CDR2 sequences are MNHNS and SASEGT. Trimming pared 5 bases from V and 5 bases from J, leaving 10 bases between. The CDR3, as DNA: TGTGCCAGCAGTACAGGGAGCAACGAGCAGTACTTC. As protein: CASSTGSNEQYF.

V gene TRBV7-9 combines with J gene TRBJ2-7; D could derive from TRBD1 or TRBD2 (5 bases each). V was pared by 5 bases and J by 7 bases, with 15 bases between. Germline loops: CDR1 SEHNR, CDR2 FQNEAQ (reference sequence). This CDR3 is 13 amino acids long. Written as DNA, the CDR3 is TGTGCCAGCAGCGTGTGGGACGGCCTGGAGCAGTACTTC. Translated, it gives CASSVWDGLEQYF. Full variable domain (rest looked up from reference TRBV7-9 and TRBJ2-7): DTGVSQNPRHKITKRGQNVTFRCDPISEHNRLYWYRQTLGQGPEFLTYFQNEAQLEKSRLLSDRFSAERPKGSFSTLEIQRTEQGDSAMYLCASSVWDGLEQYFGPGTRLTVT.

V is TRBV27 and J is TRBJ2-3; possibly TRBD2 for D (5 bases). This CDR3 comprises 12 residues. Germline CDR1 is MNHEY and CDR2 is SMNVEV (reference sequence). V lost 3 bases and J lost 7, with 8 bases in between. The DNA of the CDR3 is TGTGCCAGCAGTTTTCGGGGAAATACGCAGTATTTT. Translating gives CASSFRGNTQYF.

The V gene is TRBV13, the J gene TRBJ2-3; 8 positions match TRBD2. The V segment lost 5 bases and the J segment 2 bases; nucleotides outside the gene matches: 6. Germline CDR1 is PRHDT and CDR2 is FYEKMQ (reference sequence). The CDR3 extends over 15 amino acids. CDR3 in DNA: TGTGCCAGCAGCGAACTAGCGGCGGACACAGATACGCAGTATTTT. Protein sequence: CASSELAADTDTQYF.

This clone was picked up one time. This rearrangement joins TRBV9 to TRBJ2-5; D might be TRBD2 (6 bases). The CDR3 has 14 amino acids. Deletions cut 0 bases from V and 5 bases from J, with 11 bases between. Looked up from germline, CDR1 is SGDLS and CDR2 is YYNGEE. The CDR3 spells CASSVELAPETQYF. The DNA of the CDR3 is TGTGCCAGCAGCGTAGAACTAGCCCCCGAGACCCAGTACTTC.